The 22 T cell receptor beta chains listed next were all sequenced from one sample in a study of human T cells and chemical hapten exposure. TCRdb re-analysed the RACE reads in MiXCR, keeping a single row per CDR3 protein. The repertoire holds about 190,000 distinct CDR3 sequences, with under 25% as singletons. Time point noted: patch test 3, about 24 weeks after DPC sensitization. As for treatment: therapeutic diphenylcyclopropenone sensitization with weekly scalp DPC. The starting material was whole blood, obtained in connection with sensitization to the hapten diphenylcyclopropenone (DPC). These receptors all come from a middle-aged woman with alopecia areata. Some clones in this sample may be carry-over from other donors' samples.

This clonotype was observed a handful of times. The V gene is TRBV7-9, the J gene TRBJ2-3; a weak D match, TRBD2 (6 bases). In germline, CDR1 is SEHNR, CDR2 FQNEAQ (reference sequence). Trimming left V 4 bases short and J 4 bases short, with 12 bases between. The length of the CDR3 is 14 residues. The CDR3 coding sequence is TGTGCCAGCAGCTGGACTATCGCGGCAGATACGCAGTATTTT. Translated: CASSWTIAADTQYF.

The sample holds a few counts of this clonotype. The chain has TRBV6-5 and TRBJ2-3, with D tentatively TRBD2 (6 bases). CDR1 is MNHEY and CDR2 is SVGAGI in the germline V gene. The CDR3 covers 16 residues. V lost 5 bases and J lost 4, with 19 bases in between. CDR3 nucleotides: TGTGCCAGCAGTCCTGATCCGGGCGGGGTCCCAGATACGCAGTATTTT. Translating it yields CASSPDPGGVPDTQYF.

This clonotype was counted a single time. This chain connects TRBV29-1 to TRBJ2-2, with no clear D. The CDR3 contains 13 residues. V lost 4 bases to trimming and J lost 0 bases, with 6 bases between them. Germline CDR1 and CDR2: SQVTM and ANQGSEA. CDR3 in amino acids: CSVVFANTGELFF. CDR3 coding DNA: TGCAGCGTTGTATTCGCGAACACCGGGGAGCTGTTTTTT.

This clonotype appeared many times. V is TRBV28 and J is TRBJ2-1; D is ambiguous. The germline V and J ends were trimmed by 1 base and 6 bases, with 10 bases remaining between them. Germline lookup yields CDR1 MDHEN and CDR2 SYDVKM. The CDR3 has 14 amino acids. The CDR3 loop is CASSLFGSGNEQFF. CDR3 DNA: TGTGCCAGCAGTTTATTCGGATCGGGCAATGAGCAGTTCTTC.

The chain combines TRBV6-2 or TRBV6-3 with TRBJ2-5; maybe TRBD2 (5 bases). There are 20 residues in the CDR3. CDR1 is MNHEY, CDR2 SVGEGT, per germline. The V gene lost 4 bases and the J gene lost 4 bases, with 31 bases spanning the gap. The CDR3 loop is CASSSHGLIVGEGFGETQYF. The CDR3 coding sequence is TGTGCCAGCAGTTCCCACGGGCTTATTGTCGGCGAGGGTTTCGGAGAGACCCAGTACTTC.

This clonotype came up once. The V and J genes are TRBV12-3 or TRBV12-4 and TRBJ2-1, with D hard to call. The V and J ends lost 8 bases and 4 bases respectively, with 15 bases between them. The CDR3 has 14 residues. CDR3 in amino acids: CASFDTRAYNEQFF. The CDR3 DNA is TGTGCCAGCTTTGACACGAGAGCGTACAATGAGCAGTTCTTC.

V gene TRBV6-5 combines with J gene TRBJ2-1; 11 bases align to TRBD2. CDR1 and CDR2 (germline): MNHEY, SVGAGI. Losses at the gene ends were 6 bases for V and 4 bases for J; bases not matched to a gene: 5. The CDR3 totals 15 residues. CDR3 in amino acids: CASRTLAGGYNEQFF. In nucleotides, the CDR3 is TGTGCCAGCAGAACTCTAGCGGGAGGATACAATGAGCAGTTCTTC.

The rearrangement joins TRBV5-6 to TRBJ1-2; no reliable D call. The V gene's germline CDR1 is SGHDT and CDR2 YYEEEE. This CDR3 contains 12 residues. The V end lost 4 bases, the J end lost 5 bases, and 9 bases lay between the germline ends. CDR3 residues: CASSRSGYGYTF. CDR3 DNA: TGTGCCAGCAGCCGGAGCGGTTATGGCTACACCTTC.

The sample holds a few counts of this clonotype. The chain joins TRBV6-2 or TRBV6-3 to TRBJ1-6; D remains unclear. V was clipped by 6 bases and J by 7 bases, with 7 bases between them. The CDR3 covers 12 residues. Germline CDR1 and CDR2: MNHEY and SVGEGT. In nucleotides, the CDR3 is TGTGCCAGCAGACGCATCAATTCACCCCTCCACTTT. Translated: CASRRINSPLHF.

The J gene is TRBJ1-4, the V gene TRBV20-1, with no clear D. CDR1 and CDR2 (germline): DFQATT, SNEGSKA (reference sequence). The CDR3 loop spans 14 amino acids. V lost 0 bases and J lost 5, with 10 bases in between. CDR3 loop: CSARDFAGNEKLFF. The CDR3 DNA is TGCAGTGCTAGAGATTTCGCGGGGAATGAAAAACTGTTTTTT.

The CDR3 sequence is CASSLVQLREQYF. DNA of the CDR3: TGTGCCAGCAGCTTAGTACAGCTTCGCGAGCAGTACTTC. The rearrangement uses TRBV7-8 and TRBJ2-7, with D hard to call. The germline V gene encodes CDR1 SGHVS and CDR2 FQNEAQ. The CDR3 totals 13 residues. V lost 1 base, J lost 6 bases, and 10 bases lay in between.

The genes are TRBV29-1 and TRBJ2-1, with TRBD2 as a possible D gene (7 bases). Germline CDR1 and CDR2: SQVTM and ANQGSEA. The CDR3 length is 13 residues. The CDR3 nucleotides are TGCAGTTCTAGGGGGGGGTACCTAAATGAGCAGTTCTTC. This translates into CSSRGGYLNEQFF.

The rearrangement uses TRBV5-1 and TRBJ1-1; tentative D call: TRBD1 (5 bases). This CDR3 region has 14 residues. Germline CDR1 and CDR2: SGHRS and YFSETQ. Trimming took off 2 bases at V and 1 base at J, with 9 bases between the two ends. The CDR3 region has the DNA TGCGCCAGCAGCTTAGAGGGGCCGAACACTGAAGCTTTCTTT. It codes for CASSLEGPNTEAFF. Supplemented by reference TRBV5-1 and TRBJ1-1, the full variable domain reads KAGVTQTPRYLIKTRGQQVTLSCSPISGHRSVSWYQQTPGQGLQFLFEYFSETQRNKGNFPGRFSGRQFSNSRSEMNVSTLELGDSALYLCASSLEGPNTEAFFGQGTRLTVV.

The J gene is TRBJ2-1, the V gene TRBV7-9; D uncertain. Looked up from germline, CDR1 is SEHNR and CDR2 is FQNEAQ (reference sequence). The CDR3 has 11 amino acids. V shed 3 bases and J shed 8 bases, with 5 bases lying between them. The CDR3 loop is CASSFVDEQFF. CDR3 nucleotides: TGTGCCAGCAGCTTCGTTGATGAGCAGTTCTTC.

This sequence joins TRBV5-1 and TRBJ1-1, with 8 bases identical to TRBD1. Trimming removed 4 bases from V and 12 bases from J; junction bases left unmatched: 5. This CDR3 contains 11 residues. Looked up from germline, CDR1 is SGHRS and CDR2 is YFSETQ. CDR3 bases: TGCGCCAGCAGCCTAGGACAGGGAACTTTCTTT. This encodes CASSLGQGTFF.

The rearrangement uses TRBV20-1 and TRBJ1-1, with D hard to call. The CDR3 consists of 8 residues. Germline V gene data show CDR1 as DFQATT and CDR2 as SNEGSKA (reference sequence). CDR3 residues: CRPTEAFF. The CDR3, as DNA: TGCAGGCCGACTGAAGCTTTCTTT.

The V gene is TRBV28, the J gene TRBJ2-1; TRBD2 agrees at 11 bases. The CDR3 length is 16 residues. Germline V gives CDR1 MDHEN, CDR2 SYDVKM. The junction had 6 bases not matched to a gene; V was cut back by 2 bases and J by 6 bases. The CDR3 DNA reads TGTGCCAGCAGTTTAAGAAGACTAGCGGGATCCAATGAGCAGTTCTTC. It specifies CASSLRRLAGSNEQFF.

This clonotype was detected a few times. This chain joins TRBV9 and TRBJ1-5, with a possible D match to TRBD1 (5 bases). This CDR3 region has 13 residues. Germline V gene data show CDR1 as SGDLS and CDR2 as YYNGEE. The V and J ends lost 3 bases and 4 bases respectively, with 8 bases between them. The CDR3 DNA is TGTGCCAGCAGCGGGACATCAAATCAGCCCCAGCATTTT. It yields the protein CASSGTSNQPQHF.

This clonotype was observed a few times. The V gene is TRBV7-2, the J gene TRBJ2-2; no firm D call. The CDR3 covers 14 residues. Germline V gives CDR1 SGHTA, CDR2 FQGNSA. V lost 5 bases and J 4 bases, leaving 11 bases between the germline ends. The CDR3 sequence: CASSHSHSTGELFF. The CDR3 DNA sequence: TGTGCCAGCAGCCACTCTCACAGCACCGGGGAGCTGTTTTTT.

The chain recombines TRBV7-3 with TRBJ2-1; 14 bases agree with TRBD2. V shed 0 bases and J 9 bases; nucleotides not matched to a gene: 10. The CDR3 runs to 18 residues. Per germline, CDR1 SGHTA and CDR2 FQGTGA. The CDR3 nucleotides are TGTGCCAGCAGCTTAACCCCGGGGACTAGCGGGAGACCCCCTGAGCAGTTCTTC. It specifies CASSLTPGTSGRPPEQFF. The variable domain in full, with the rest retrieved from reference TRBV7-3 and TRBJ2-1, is GAGVSQTPSNKVTEKGKYVELRCDPISGHTALYWYRQSLGQGPEFLIYFQGTGAADDSGLPNDRFFAVRPEGSVSTLKIQRTERGDSAVYLCASSLTPGTSGRPPEQFFGPGTRLTVL.

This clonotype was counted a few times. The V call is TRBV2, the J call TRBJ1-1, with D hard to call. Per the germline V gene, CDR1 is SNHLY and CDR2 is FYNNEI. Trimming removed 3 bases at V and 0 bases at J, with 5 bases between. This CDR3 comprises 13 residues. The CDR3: CASSDQMNTEAFF. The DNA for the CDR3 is TGTGCCAGCAGTGATCAAATGAACACTGAAGCTTTCTTT.

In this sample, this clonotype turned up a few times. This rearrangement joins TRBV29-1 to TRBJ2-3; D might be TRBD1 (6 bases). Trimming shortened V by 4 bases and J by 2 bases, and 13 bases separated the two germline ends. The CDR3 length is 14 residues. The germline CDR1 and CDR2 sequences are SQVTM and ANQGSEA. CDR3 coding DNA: TGCAGCGTTGGAGGGGGTAGATCCACAGATACGCAGTATTTT. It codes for CSVGGGRSTDTQYF.